A selection of T cell receptor beta chains follows, all from one sample in a study of blood T cell repertoires in COVID-19. Using immunoSEQ multiplex PCR, the repertoire was profiled, and TCRdb retains in-frame clones only, with some absent. Here the sample spans roughly 66,000 clones, approximately 80% being singletons. Sequencing used peripheral blood. The receptors originated from a man aged 55 to 70 with acute or convalescent COVID-19. The CDR3 runs from the conserved cysteine through the conserved F or W. A D gene is named only where the DNA matches it firmly. The size of a clone is reported for some rows only, either as once, few or many, or as a class for expanded clones.

TRBJ2-2 | TRBV7-9 | - | - | TGTGCCAGCAGCTTAGTCGGGAGAACCAACACCGGGGAGCTGTTTTTT | CASSLVGRTNTGELFF
TRBJ2-2 | TRBV18 | - | TRBD1 | TGTGCCAGCTCACCACTTCGACAGGGGTATGCCGGGGAGCTGTTTTTT | CASSPLRQGYAGELFF
TRBJ1-6 | TRBV6-6 | few | - | TGTGCCTCAAACACCCTGACGGTCGAGGCCCTCCACTTT | CASNTLTVEALHF
TRBJ1-3 | TRBV5-1 | few | - | TGCGCCAGCAGCTTGGCCGGACAGTTCAGGCGGGACACCATATATTTT | CASSLAGQFRRDTIYF
TRBJ2-7 | TRBV7-9 | - | - | TGTGCCAGCAGCAGCCGGGACAACTACGAGCAGTACTTC | CASSSRDNYEQYF
TRBJ2-1 | TRBV2 | - | TRBD2 | TGTGCCAGCAGGGGACTAGCGGGTGGCAATGAGCAGTTCTTC | CASRGLAGGNEQFF
TRBJ2-2 | TRBV5-4 | - | TRBD2 | TGTGCCAGCACTTCCCTGGGGCTAGCGGGGGGCACGAACACCGGGGAGCTGTTTTTT | CASTSLGLAGGTNTGELFF
TRBJ2-2 | TRBV7-9 | - | - | TGTGCCAGCAGCGGAGAGGGATACGGCGGGGAGCTGTTTTTT | CASSGEGYGGELFF
TRBJ2-3 | TRBV5-4 | few | TRBD1 | TGTGCCAGCAGCTTGAAGGGACAGCGACCGACAACAGATACGCAGTATTTT | CASSLKGQRPTTDTQYF
TRBJ1-6 | TRBV4-2 | few | - | TGTGCCAGCAGCCAAGATCCCTTCCCGGGGGATAATTCACCCCTCCACTTT | CASSQDPFPGDNSPLHF
TRBJ1-2 | TRBV18 | - | TRBD1 | TGTGCCAGCTTACGGACAGGGGGATATGGCTACACCTTC | CASLRTGGYGYTF
TRBJ1-2 | TRBV6-6 | - | - | TGTGCCAGCAGTCCCCCCCTGGAGGAGTATGGCTACACCTTC | CASSPPLEEYGYTF
TRBJ2-2 | TRBV4-3 | - | - | TGCGCCAGCAGCCACGCGGGTCCCGGGGAGCTGTTTTTT | CASSHAGPGELFF
TRBJ1-6 | TRBV5-6 | - | TRBD1 | TGTGCCAGCAGCTTGGGACAGGGGGTGTATAATTCACCCCTCCACTTT | CASSLGQGVYNSPLHF
TRBJ2-2 | TRBV3-1/TRBV3-2 | - | - | TGTGCCAGCAGCCAGTTGACAGGTGGGACCGGGGAGCTGTTTTTT | CASSQLTGGTGELFF
TRBJ1-1 | TRBV18 | - | - | TGTGCCAGCTCGGAGAGGACTGAAGCTTTCTTT | CASSERTEAFF
TRBJ2-6 | TRBV5-6 | - | - | TGTGCCAGCAGCCGGGTGAACTCTGGGGCCAACGTCCTGACTTTC | CASSRVNSGANVLTF
TRBJ2-2 | TRBV7-6 | - | - | TGTGCCAGCAGCGCAAAGACAGAAAACACCGGGGAGCTGTTTTTT | CASSAKTENTGELFF
TRBJ2-3 | TRBV24-1 | - | - | TGTGCCACCAGTGACTACGACCCTAGTACGCAGTATTTT | CATSDYDPSTQYF
TRBJ2-7 | TRBV30 | once | TRBD1 | TGTGCCTGGAGTGTCCAGGGGGCGACCTACGAGCAGTACTTC | CAWSVQGATYEQYF
TRBJ2-1 | TRBV7-2 | - | - | TGTGCCAGCAGCTCGACAGGTATTTCCTACAATGAGCAGTTCTTC | CASSSTGISYNEQFF
TRBJ2-1 | TRBV3-1/TRBV3-2 | - | TRBD2 | TGTGCCAGCAGCCACAGGACTAGCGGGGACAATGAGCAGTTCTTC | CASSHRTSGDNEQFF
TRBJ1-1 | TRBV10-1 | - | TRBD1 | TGCGCCAGCAGTGAGAGTATTGGCAGGGGGTTCACTGAAGCTTTCTTT | CASSESIGRGFTEAFF
TRBJ2-7 | TRBV6-1 | few | - | TGTGCCAGCAGTGAAGCGCTGGGAGCCTCCTACGAGCAGTACTTC | CASSEALGASYEQYF
TRBJ1-5 | TRBV5-4 | - | TRBD1 | TGTGCCAGCAGCTCAACCGGGACAGGGGGTAATCAGCCCCAGCATTTT | CASSSTGTGGNQPQHF
TRBJ1-2 | TRBV2 | - | TRBD1 | TGTGCCAGCAGTCGGGACAGGGAAGACTATGGCTACACCTTC | CASSRDREDYGYTF
TRBJ2-3 | TRBV10-1 | - | TRBD2 | TGCGCCAGCAGTGAGTCGGGAAGACTTGGGACTAGGCTCACAGATACGCAGTATTTT | CASSESGRLGTRLTDTQYF
TRBJ2-7 | TRBV19 | - | - | TGTGCCAGTAGCCCGGAGGGGCGGGCCTACGAGCAGTACTTC | CASSPEGRAYEQYF
TRBJ1-2 | TRBV19 | - | TRBD1 | TGTGCCAGTCGGGACAGCCTTTCCTATGGCTACACCTTC | CASRDSLSYGYTF
TRBJ2-1 | TRBV18 | - | - | TGTGCCAGCTCACCACCGGTAGGGAGCTCCTACAATGAGCAGTTCTTC | CASSPPVGSSYNEQFF
TRBJ1-5 | TRBV2 | - | - | TGTGCCAGCAGTGTTGCAGGTAGCAATCAGCCCCAGCATTTT | CASSVAGSNQPQHF
TRBJ2-5 | TRBV6-5 | - | TRBD1 | TGTGCCAGCAGTTACTCGGGACAGGGTTTAGGGACCCAGTACTTC | CASSYSGQGLGTQYF
TRBJ2-1 | TRBV2 | - | TRBD2 | TGTGCCAGCAGTGCTCCGGGACTAGCGGGGGAGAATGAGCAGTTCTTC | CASSAPGLAGENEQFF
TRBJ2-1 | TRBV30 | - | - | TGTGCCTGGGGGCCTAACAATGAGCAGTTCTTC | CAWGPNNEQFF
TRBJ2-3 | TRBV7-2 | - | - | TGTGCCAGCAGCTTAGGCCAGGTGATGGTAGATACGCAGTATTTT | CASSLGQVMVDTQYF
TRBJ1-1 | TRBV5-6 | - | TRBD1 | TGTGCCAGCAGCCAACTGACAGGGTGGGGCACTGAAGCTTTCTTT | CASSQLTGWGTEAFF
TRBJ2-3 | TRBV7-9 | - | - | TGTGCCGCGGGCCCGGGGGGCACAGATACGCAGTATTTT | CAAGPGGTDTQYF
TRBJ2-7 | TRBV5-1 | - | TRBD2 | TGCGCCAGCAGCTGGGGACTAGCGGGGGGCCGGGCCTACGAGCAGTACTTC | CASSWGLAGGRAYEQYF
TRBJ1-1 | TRBV6-2/TRBV6-3 | few | - | TGTGCCAGCAGTTACTCGAATGGACTGGGAAACACTGAAGCTTTCTTT | CASSYSNGLGNTEAFF
TRBJ2-7 | TRBV6-5 | - | - | TGTGCCAGCAGTTACTTCGCAGGCTCCGGGCAGTACTTC | CASSYFAGSGQYF
TRBJ1-2 | TRBV5-6 | few | - | TGTGCCAGCAGCTTGGTTGCAGGGGCTGGCTACACCTTC | CASSLVAGAGYTF
TRBJ2-5 | TRBV10-1 | - | - | TGCGCCAGCAGTGAGTCCACAGGGAAGAAGACCCAGTACTTC | CASSESTGKKTQYF
TRBJ1-1 | TRBV6-2/TRBV6-3 | few | - | TGTGCCAGCAGTCACAGGGACACTGAAGCTTTCTTT | CASSHRDTEAFF
TRBJ1-2 | TRBV13 | - | - | TGTGCCAGCAGCTTAGGGGACCGGGGAGGCTACACCTTC | CASSLGDRGGYTF
TRBJ2-5 | TRBV25-1 | - | TRBD2 | TGTGCCAGCAGTCCCAGTAGCGGGGGGGCCGAGACCCAGTACTTC | CASSPSSGGAETQYF
TRBJ1-1 | TRBV25-1 | once | - | TGTGCCAGCAGTGACTCACAGCAAACTGAAGCTTTCTTT | CASSDSQQTEAFF